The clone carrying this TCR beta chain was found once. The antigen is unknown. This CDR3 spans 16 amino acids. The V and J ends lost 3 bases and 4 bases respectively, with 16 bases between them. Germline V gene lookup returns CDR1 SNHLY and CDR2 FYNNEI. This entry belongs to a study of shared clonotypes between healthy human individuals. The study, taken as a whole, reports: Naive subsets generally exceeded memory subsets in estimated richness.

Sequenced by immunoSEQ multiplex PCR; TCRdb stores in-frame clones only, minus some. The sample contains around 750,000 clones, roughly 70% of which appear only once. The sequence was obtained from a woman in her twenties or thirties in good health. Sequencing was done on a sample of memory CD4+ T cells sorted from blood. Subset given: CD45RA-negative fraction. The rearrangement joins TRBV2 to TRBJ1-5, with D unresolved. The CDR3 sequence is CASSDQVGRRNQPQHF. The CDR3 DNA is TGTGCCAGCAGTGATCAGGTGGGCAGGCGAAATCAGCCCCAGCATTTT.